These T cell receptor beta chains were read from a single sample in a study of blood T cell repertoires in COVID-19. Libraries were prepared by immunoSEQ multiplex PCR; TCRdb keeps only in-frame clonotypes and omits some of them. The sample lists about 250,000 clones, around 83% seen once, with approximately 5.3% in the top ten. Specimen: peripheral blood. These receptors were taken from a man older than 75 with acute or convalescent COVID-19. Each CDR3 is given with its conserved first and last residue. Each record gives: clone size, V gene, J gene, D gene, CDR3 protein, CDR3 DNA. A D gene is named only where the DNA matches it firmly. The listing skips clone size in some rows; elsewhere it reads once, few, many or a size class.

abundance: .; v_gene: TRBV30; j_gene: TRBJ1-5; d_gene: TRBD1; CDR3aa: CAWGQGNQPQHF; CDR3nt: TGTGCCTGGGGACAGGGGAATCAGCCCCAGCATTTT
abundance: .; v_gene: TRBV30; j_gene: TRBJ1-2; d_gene: TRBD1; CDR3aa: CAWAIRTGSYGYTF; CDR3nt: TGTGCCTGGGCTATCCGGACAGGGAGCTATGGCTACACCTTC
abundance: once; v_gene: TRBV19; j_gene: TRBJ1-5; d_gene: .; CDR3aa: CASSSGAGQPQHF; CDR3nt: TGTGCCAGTAGTTCAGGGGCCGGTCAGCCCCAGCATTTT
abundance: .; v_gene: TRBV30; j_gene: TRBJ2-7; d_gene: .; CDR3aa: CAWSVQQFYEQYF; CDR3nt: TGTGCCTGGAGTGTTCAACAGTTCTACGAGCAGTACTTC
abundance: .; v_gene: TRBV7-9; j_gene: TRBJ1-4; d_gene: .; CDR3aa: CASSLEGVGPDRTPEKLFF; CDR3nt: TGTGCCAGCAGCTTAGAAGGAGTGGGGCCGGACAGAACCCCTGAAAAACTGTTTTTT
abundance: .; v_gene: TRBV6-1; j_gene: TRBJ1-1; d_gene: TRBD1; CDR3aa: CASSDRVAGGQAFF; CDR3nt: TGTGCCAGCAGTGATAGGGTGGCAGGGGGCCAAGCTTTCTTT
abundance: .; v_gene: TRBV12-3/TRBV12-4; j_gene: TRBJ2-1; d_gene: .; CDR3aa: CASRGTWGNAQFF; CDR3nt: TGTGCCAGCAGAGGGACTTGGGGCAATGCGCAGTTCTTC
abundance: .; v_gene: TRBV9; j_gene: TRBJ2-5; d_gene: TRBD2; CDR3aa: CASSRGGPARAQYF; CDR3nt: TGTGCCAGCAGCCGGGGGGGGCCTGCCAGGGCCCAGTACTTC
abundance: .; v_gene: TRBV11-2; j_gene: TRBJ2-1; d_gene: .; CDR3aa: CASGTSRVGRPNEQFF; CDR3nt: TGTGCCAGCGGCACCTCGCGGGTAGGTCGCCCCAATGAGCAGTTCTTC
abundance: .; v_gene: TRBV5-1; j_gene: TRBJ2-3; d_gene: TRBD2; CDR3aa: CASSAGLAGSSTDTQYF; CDR3nt: TGCGCCAGCAGCGCTGGACTAGCGGGGTCTAGCACAGATACGCAGTATTTT
abundance: .; v_gene: TRBV5-1; j_gene: TRBJ2-5; d_gene: TRBD1; CDR3aa: CASSYQQGVRETQYF; CDR3nt: TGCGCCAGCAGCTACCAACAGGGGGTCCGGGAGACCCAGTACTTC
abundance: .; v_gene: TRBV3-1/TRBV3-2; j_gene: TRBJ2-3; d_gene: .; CDR3aa: CASSLGGTDTQYF; CDR3nt: TGTGCCAGCAGCCTAGGAGGGACAGATACGCAGTATTTT
abundance: once; v_gene: TRBV2; j_gene: TRBJ2-2; d_gene: TRBD1; CDR3aa: CASSRDRGTTGELFF; CDR3nt: TGTGCCAGCAGTCGGGACAGGGGAACGACCGGGGAGCTGTTTTTT
abundance: few; v_gene: TRBV6-5; j_gene: TRBJ2-7; d_gene: .; CDR3aa: CASSFGQGVFYEQYF; CDR3nt: TGTGCCAGCAGTTTCGGTCAGGGCGTTTTCTACGAGCAGTACTTC
abundance: .; v_gene: TRBV3-1/TRBV3-2; j_gene: TRBJ1-6; d_gene: .; CDR3aa: CASSPGGGSNSPLHF; CDR3nt: TGTGCCAGCAGCCCCGGTGGGGGGTCGAATTCACCCCTCCACTTT
abundance: few; v_gene: TRBV28; j_gene: TRBJ2-5; d_gene: .; CDR3aa: CASSKLRMETQYF; CDR3nt: TGTGCCAGCAGTAAATTGCGCATGGAGACCCAGTACTTC
abundance: once; v_gene: TRBV18; j_gene: TRBJ2-5; d_gene: TRBD2; CDR3aa: CASSPRGGQETQYF; CDR3nt: TGTGCCAGCTCACCCCGGGGGGGGCAAGAGACCCAGTACTTC
abundance: .; v_gene: TRBV5-4; j_gene: TRBJ2-7; d_gene: .; CDR3aa: CASSSKRGTLGEQYF; CDR3nt: TGTGCCAGCAGCTCCAAACGGGGAACCCTGGGTGAGCAGTACTTC
abundance: .; v_gene: TRBV5-5; j_gene: TRBJ1-1; d_gene: .; CDR3aa: CASSSRGGWAEAFF; CDR3nt: TGTGCCAGCAGCTCCAGGGGTGGGTGGGCTGAAGCTTTCTTT
abundance: .; v_gene: TRBV27; j_gene: TRBJ1-2; d_gene: TRBD1; CDR3aa: CASSLGQGLSYGYTF; CDR3nt: TGTGCCAGCAGTTTAGGACAGGGACTTTCCTATGGCTACACCTTC
abundance: .; v_gene: TRBV7-2; j_gene: TRBJ1-3; d_gene: TRBD1; CDR3aa: CASSSNRGLGNTIYF; CDR3nt: TGTGCCAGCAGCTCCAACAGGGGGCTGGGAAACACCATATATTTT
abundance: .; v_gene: TRBV6-1; j_gene: TRBJ2-7; d_gene: TRBD1; CDR3aa: CASSAQRGTGGYEQYF; CDR3nt: TGTGCCAGCAGTGCTCAAAGGGGGACAGGGGGCTACGAGCAGTACTTC
abundance: few; v_gene: TRBV3-1/TRBV3-2; j_gene: TRBJ1-1; d_gene: .; CDR3aa: CASSQVGVNTEAFF; CDR3nt: TGTGCCAGCAGCCAAGTCGGGGTGAACACTGAAGCTTTCTTT
abundance: .; v_gene: TRBV7-7; j_gene: TRBJ1-1; d_gene: TRBD1; CDR3aa: CASSRDRGTEAFF; CDR3nt: TGTGCTAGCAGCCGAGACAGGGGGACTGAAGCTTTCTTT
abundance: few; v_gene: TRBV9; j_gene: TRBJ2-2; d_gene: TRBD2; CDR3aa: CASSVMGLAGNTGELFF; CDR3nt: TGTGCCAGCAGCGTTATGGGACTAGCGGGGAACACCGGGGAGCTGTTTTTT
abundance: .; v_gene: TRBV6-5; j_gene: TRBJ2-4; d_gene: .; CDR3aa: CAATTLAKNIQYF; CDR3nt: TGTGCCGCGACGACTCTAGCCAAAAACATTCAGTACTTC